Presented here are 8 T cell receptor beta chains from one specimen sequenced in a study of OX40 agonist ivuxolimab in advanced cancers. The library was built by means of the immunoSEQ multiplex PCR assay. TCRdb took this table from immuneACCESS and kept in-frame rearrangements with V and J called. Such tables lack part of the clones; where checked against another copy, unresolved V genes explain under half of the gap, and the rest is unexplained. The sample table contains 50,000 to 70,000 clones; only one count was recorded for about 86% of them. Clones ranked in the top ten supply 2.1% of the sample. The source material was CD4+ or CD8+ T cells sorted from blood, sampled in a trial of the OX40 agonist ivuxolimab. The receptors were gathered from an adult with an advanced solid tumor such as melanoma, head and neck, liver or kidney cancer.

The chain has TRBV27 and TRBJ2-5, with D unclear. V was shortened by 8 bases and J by 5 bases, with 9 bases between the two germline ends. The CDR3 is made up of 11 amino acids. The germline V gene has CDR1 MNHEY and CDR2 SMNVEV (reference sequence). As DNA, the CDR3 is TGTGCCAGCCAGATGGGCGAGACCCAGTACTTC. Amino acids: CASQMGETQYF.

The V gene is TRBV10-3, the J gene TRBJ1-5, with unresolved D. Germline loops: CDR1 ENHRY, CDR2 SYGVKD. The V and J ends lost 5 bases and 1 base respectively, with 9 bases between them. This CDR3 has 14 amino acids. CDR3 nucleotide sequence: TGTGCCATCAGTACAACCGTAAGCAATCAGCCCCAGCATTTT. Protein product: CAISTTVSNQPQHF.

The CDR3: CASSLERGRNTEAFF. The CDR3 DNA reads as TGTGCCAGCAGCTTGGAAAGGGGGAGAAACACTGAAGCTTTCTTT. V usage is TRBV5-4 and J usage is TRBJ1-1; D perhaps matches TRBD1 (6 bases). Per the germline V gene, CDR1 is SGHNT and CDR2 is YYREEE (reference sequence). Deletions cut 0 bases from V and 2 bases from J, with 11 bases between. The CDR3 sequence is 15 residues long.

There are a few counts of this clone. CDR3 in amino acids: CASSLVGASYNEQFF. The CDR3 bases are TGTGCCAGCAGCTTGGTAGGGGCCAGCTACAATGAGCAGTTCTTC. The chain is built from TRBV5-4 and TRBJ2-1; a possible D gene is TRBD1 (5 bases). The CDR3 runs to 15 residues. The germline gives CDR1 SGHNT, CDR2 YYREEE (reference sequence). V was trimmed by 0 bases and J by 3 bases, leaving 10 bases between them.

The chain recombines TRBV19 with TRBJ2-3; D call uncertain. The V end was cut by 3 bases, the J end by 0 bases, with 10 bases between. The CDR3 is 15 residues long. Germline CDR1 LNHDA, CDR2 SQIVND (reference sequence). In DNA form, the CDR3 reads TGTGCCAGTAGTATGGCGGATACTAGCACAGATACGCAGTATTTT. Translating it yields CASSMADTSTDTQYF.

This chain links TRBV28 with TRBJ2-4; D is possibly TRBD2 (6 bases). The ends were cut back, 6 bases at V and 5 bases at J, with 14 bases in the middle. The CDR3 contains 14 residues. Germline V gene sequence: CDR1 MDHEN, CDR2 SYDVKM. The CDR3 sequence is CASREQGGENIQYF. CDR3 bases: TGTGCCAGCAGAGAGCAGGGAGGCGAAAACATTCAGTACTTC.

This clone was seen just once. This sequence joins TRBV19 and TRBJ1-5; TRBD1 aligns across 9 bases. The trim removed 7 bases at V and 2 bases at J, leaving 6 bases unmatched. The CDR3 has 15 residues. Germline V gives CDR1 LNHDA, CDR2 SQIVND (reference sequence). The CDR3: CASTGGQGRNQPQHF. DNA of the CDR3: TGTGCCAGTACCGGGGGACAGGGACGCAATCAGCCCCAGCATTTT.

This chain connects TRBV2 to TRBJ2-5; D ambiguous. CDR1 is SNHLY and CDR2 is FYNNEI in the germline V gene. V gave up 6 bases and J gave up 2 bases, with 4 bases separating them. The CDR3 covers 11 residues. This chain's CDR3 is CASRLQETQYF. Written as DNA, the CDR3 is TGTGCCAGCAGGCTACAAGAGACCCAGTACTTC.